A selection of T cell receptor beta chains follows, all from one sample in a study of blood T cell repertoires in COVID-19. The assay was immunoSEQ multiplex PCR, and TCRdb's table has in-frame clones only and misses some. Among 120,000 or so clones listed, approximately 81% were seen once. The source material was peripheral blood. These receptors all stem from a woman between 45 and 60 years old with acute or convalescent COVID-19. Both conserved end residues are part of each CDR3. A D gene is named only where the DNA matches it firmly. Clone size, where shown, is once, few, many, or a class for clones that have expanded.

v_gene	d_gene	abundance	j_gene	CDR3aa	CDR3nt
TRBV7-9	NA	NA	TRBJ2-7	CASSRGTYEQYF	TGTGCCAGCAGCCGAGGGACCTACGAGCAGTACTTC
TRBV2	TRBD1	NA	TRBJ2-7	CASSTGTGWTYEQYF	TGTGCCAGCAGTACCGGGACAGGGTGGACCTACGAGCAGTACTTC
TRBV7-6	TRBD1	NA	TRBJ2-3	CASSWGTGGTDTQYF	TGTGCCAGCAGCTGGGGGACAGGGGGAACAGATACGCAGTATTTT
TRBV3-1/TRBV3-2	NA	NA	TRBJ2-6	CASSQEVGGSAGANVLTF	TGTGCCAGCAGCCAAGAAGTAGGGGGATCTGCTGGGGCCAACGTCCTGACTTTC
TRBV20-1	TRBD2	few	TRBJ2-1	CSASDGTSGTSEQFF	TGCAGTGCTAGTGATGGGACTAGCGGAACATCTGAGCAGTTCTTC
TRBV10-3	TRBD2	NA	TRBJ2-3	CAISGSTSGFDSSTDTQYF	TGTGCCATCAGTGGCTCGACTAGCGGGTTCGACTCTAGCACAGATACGCAGTATTTT
TRBV10-3	NA	NA	TRBJ1-2	CVISEGQSTGGYTF	TGTGTCATCAGTGAAGGCCAGTCGACAGGCGGCTACACCTTC
TRBV5-3	NA	NA	TRBJ2-7	CARSFLRNSSLEQYF	TGTGCCAGAAGCTTCCTCCGAAACTCCTCCCTCGAGCAGTACTTC
TRBV9	NA	NA	TRBJ1-1	CASSVGALNTEAFF	TGTGCCAGCAGCGTAGGGGCTTTGAACACTGAAGCTTTCTTT
TRBV3-1/TRBV3-2	NA	NA	TRBJ1-1	CASSQTSFAGPGTEAFF	TGTGCCAGCAGCCAGACTAGTTTTGCGGGGCCAGGTACTGAAGCTTTCTTT
TRBV5-4	NA	NA	TRBJ2-5	CASKGEPQETQYF	TGTGCCAGCAAGGGGGAGCCTCAAGAGACCCAGTACTTC
TRBV10-3	NA	NA	TRBJ2-3	CAISSTDTQYF	TGTGCCATCAGTTCTACAGATACGCAGTATTTT
TRBV6-6	TRBD1	NA	TRBJ2-7	CASSYGTGGPYEQYF	TGTGCCAGCAGTTACGGGACAGGGGGCCCCTACGAGCAGTACTTC
TRBV4-1	NA	NA	TRBJ1-2	CASSQETGPGVIDGYTF	TGCGCCAGCAGCCAAGAGACAGGTCCAGGGGTTATCGATGGCTACACCTTC
TRBV19	TRBD1	NA	TRBJ1-1	CASSIKRDRASEAFF	TGTGCCAGTAGTATTAAACGGGACAGGGCAAGTGAAGCTTTCTTT
TRBV5-1	NA	NA	TRBJ1-4	CASSLAGRVSEKLFF	TGCGCCAGCAGCTTGGCGGGCAGGGTATCGGAAAAACTGTTTTTT
TRBV28	NA	NA	TRBJ1-2	CASSSPGFNGYTF	TGTGCCAGCAGCTCACCCGGGTTTAATGGCTACACCTTC
TRBV28	TRBD2	NA	TRBJ2-1	CASRVSGRASPNEQFF	TGTGCCAGCAGGGTTAGCGGGAGGGCTTCACCCAATGAGCAGTTCTTC
TRBV6-2/TRBV6-3	NA	NA	TRBJ2-7	CASSSRAEQYF	TGTGCCAGCAGTTCGAGGGCTGAGCAGTACTTC
TRBV30	NA	NA	TRBJ2-7	CAWSVWGRAYEQYF	TGTGCCTGGAGCGTCTGGGGGCGAGCCTACGAGCAGTACTTC
TRBV3-1/TRBV3-2	TRBD2	once	TRBJ2-1	CASSQVRLAGDIYNEQFF	TGTGCCAGCAGCCAAGTCAGGTTAGCGGGGGATATTTACAATGAGCAGTTCTTC
TRBV15	NA	NA	TRBJ1-5	CATSRDSGNQPQHF	TGTGCCACCAGCAGGGACAGTGGCAATCAGCCCCAGCATTTT
TRBV7-8	NA	NA	TRBJ2-5	CASNLPGVKETQYF	TGTGCCAGCAACTTACCGGGGGTTAAAGAGACCCAGTACTTC
TRBV10-3	TRBD1	NA	TRBJ2-1	CAIRPTGDDEQFF	TGTGCCATCAGACCGACAGGGGACGATGAGCAGTTCTTC
TRBV21-1	NA	NA	TRBJ2-3	CASSKVWFTRTDTQYF	TGTGCCAGCAGCAAAGTATGGTTCACTCGCACAGATACGCAGTATTTT
TRBV2	TRBD1	NA	TRBJ1-2	CASSEAKGGGYGYTF	TGTGCCAGCAGTGAAGCAAAAGGGGGCGGGTATGGCTACACCTTC
TRBV6-5	TRBD1	NA	TRBJ1-5	CASTGGRGQGQPQHF	TGTGCCAGCACTGGGGGCAGGGGGCAAGGTCAGCCCCAGCATTTT
TRBV9	TRBD1	NA	TRBJ1-3	CASSGGQGNGNTIYF	TGTGCCAGCAGCGGGGGACAGGGGAATGGAAACACCATATATTTT
TRBV25-1	NA	once	TRBJ1-5	CASSDGSNQPQHF	TGTGCCAGCAGTGATGGCTCGAATCAGCCCCAGCATTTT
TRBV11-2	NA	NA	TRBJ2-7	CASTTQRDRGYF	TGTGCCAGCACCACGCAGAGAGATAGGGGGTACTTC
TRBV27	TRBD2	NA	TRBJ2-1	CASSTRRLAGYNEQFF	TGTGCCAGCAGCACTCGCCGACTAGCGGGTTACAATGAGCAGTTCTTC
TRBV5-1	TRBD2	NA	TRBJ2-1	CASSLLAASYNEQFF	TGCGCCAGCAGCCTACTAGCGGCCTCCTACAATGAGCAGTTCTTC
TRBV29-1	NA	once	TRBJ1-2	CSVGGVSYGYTF	TGCAGCGTAGGGGGGGTTAGCTATGGCTACACCTTC
TRBV28	TRBD2	NA	TRBJ2-7	CAIGLAGISSYEQYF	TGTGCCATCGGACTAGCGGGGATCAGCTCCTACGAGCAGTACTTC
TRBV28	TRBD1	NA	TRBJ2-5	CASRTTGSRETQYF	TGTGCCAGCAGAACGACAGGGAGCCGAGAGACCCAGTACTTC
TRBV6-5	NA	NA	TRBJ1-3	CATESGATGNTIYF	TGTGCCACCGAATCAGGGGCAACTGGAAACACCATATATTTT
TRBV27	NA	few	TRBJ2-6	CASSSGTGLSGANVLTF	TGTGCCAGCAGTAGCGGGACAGGCCTCTCTGGGGCCAACGTCCTGACTTTC
TRBV3-1/TRBV3-2	TRBD2	NA	TRBJ2-5	CASSQDSSGVIPKETQYF	TGTGCCAGCAGCCAAGATTCTAGCGGGGTTATTCCTAAAGAGACCCAGTACTTC
TRBV7-2	NA	NA	TRBJ2-6	CASSLGGTLSSGANVLTF	TGTGCCAGCAGCTTAGGAGGGACACTGTCCTCTGGGGCCAACGTCCTGACTTTC
TRBV3-1/TRBV3-2	NA	few	TRBJ2-7	CASSQDWGDRAFF	TGTGCCAGCAGCCAAGATTGGGGGGATAGGGCCTTCTTC
TRBV18	NA	NA	TRBJ1-3	CASSPLAGTGNTIYF	TGTGCCAGCTCACCACTCGCAGGAACTGGAAACACCATATATTTT
TRBV5-1	TRBD2	NA	TRBJ2-7	CASSLDVSGTSYEQYF	TGCGCCAGCAGCTTGGATGTTAGCGGGACCTCCTACGAGCAGTACTTC
TRBV21-1	NA	once	TRBJ1-2	CASSKRDRDPFGYTF	TGTGCCAGCAGCAAAAGAGACAGGGACCCCTTTGGCTACACCTTC
TRBV28	TRBD2	few	TRBJ2-3	CASSPYSGSAFSFTQYF	TGTGCCAGCAGTCCATATAGCGGGAGCGCTTTTTCCTTTACGCAGTATTTT
TRBV9	NA	NA	TRBJ1-2	CASSVGGIYGYTF	TGTGCCAGCAGCGTAGGAGGGATATATGGCTACACCTTC
TRBV4-1	NA	NA	TRBJ1-1	CASSQEGSMNTEAFF	TGCGCCAGCAGCCAAGAGGGTAGCATGAACACTGAAGCTTTCTTT
TRBV29-1	TRBD2	NA	TRBJ2-1	CSVEGTSGANEQFF	TGCAGCGTTGAAGGGACTAGCGGAGCCAATGAGCAGTTCTTC
TRBV10-1	NA	NA	TRBJ1-1	CASSEMPGTEAFF	TGCGCCAGCAGTGAGATGCCGGGCACTGAAGCTTTCTTT
TRBV5-1	NA	NA	TRBJ2-7	CASSTTAGAHEQYF	TGCGCCAGCAGCACTACGGCGGGGGCCCACGAGCAGTACTTC
TRBV18	TRBD2	NA	TRBJ2-1	CASSLTSGAREQFF	TGTGCCAGCTCACTTACTAGCGGGGCCCGTGAGCAGTTCTTC
TRBV19	TRBD1	NA	TRBJ1-5	CASSASARGNQPQHF	TGTGCCAGTAGTGCCAGCGCCAGGGGGAATCAGCCCCAGCATTTT
TRBV6-5	NA	NA	TRBJ1-2	CASRGQMGGYTF	TGTGCCAGCAGAGGACAAATGGGTGGCTACACCTTC
TRBV28	NA	NA	TRBJ1-4	CASSPGGFREKLFF	TGTGCCAGCAGTCCGGGGGGGTTTAGGGAAAAACTGTTTTTT
TRBV19	TRBD2	many	TRBJ2-3	CASSQRLAGYGDTQYF	TGTGCCAGTAGTCAACGACTAGCGGGATATGGGGATACGCAGTATTTT
TRBV2	NA	few	TRBJ1-4	CASQGRAANEKLFF	TGTGCCAGCCAGGGAAGGGCAGCTAATGAAAAACTGTTTTTT
TRBV5-1	NA	NA	TRBJ1-1	CASSYGDTNTEAFF	TGCGCCAGCAGCTACGGGGATACGAACACTGAAGCTTTCTTT
TRBV28	NA	NA	TRBJ2-2	CASSLEHTGELFF	TGTGCCAGCAGTTTAGAGCACACCGGGGAGCTGTTTTTT
TRBV3-1/TRBV3-2	NA	NA	TRBJ1-5	CASSPQGYNQPQHF	TGTGCCAGCAGCCCGCAGGGTTACAATCAGCCCCAGCATTTT
TRBV5-1	TRBD2	NA	TRBJ2-7	CASSLVLAGRSSYEQYF	TGCGCCAGCAGCTTGGTATTAGCGGGGAGAAGCTCCTACGAGCAGTACTTC
TRBV7-3	NA	NA	TRBJ2-3	CASSLSGTDTQYF	TGTGCCAGCAGCTTGAGTGGCACAGATACGCAGTATTTT